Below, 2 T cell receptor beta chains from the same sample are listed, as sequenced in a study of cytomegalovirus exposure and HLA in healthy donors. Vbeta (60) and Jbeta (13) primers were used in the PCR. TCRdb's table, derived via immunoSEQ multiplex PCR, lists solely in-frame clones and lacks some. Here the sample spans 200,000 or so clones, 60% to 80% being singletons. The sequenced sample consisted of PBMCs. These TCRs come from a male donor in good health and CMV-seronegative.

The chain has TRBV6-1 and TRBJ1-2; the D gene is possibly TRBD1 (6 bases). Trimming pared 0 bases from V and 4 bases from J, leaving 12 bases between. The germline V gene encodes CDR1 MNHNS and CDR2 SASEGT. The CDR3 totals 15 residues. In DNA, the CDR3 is TGTGCCAGCAGTGAAGCTGGTCGGGGGGCCTATGGCTACACCTTC. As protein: CASSEAGRGAYGYTF.

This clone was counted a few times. CDR3 in DNA: TGTGCCAGCAGCCGCGGGCCCTTCTACGAGCAGTACTTC. It yields the protein CASSRGPFYEQYF. This chain connects TRBV14 to TRBJ2-7; weak D call: TRBD2 (5 bases). The CDR3 contains 13 residues. Germline values: CDR1 SGHDN, CDR2 FVKESK. Trimming stripped 4 bases from V and 3 bases from J, with 10 bases between. Based on the CDR3 plus reference TRBV14 and TRBJ2-7, the full variable domain is EAGVTQFPSHSVIEKGQTVTLRCDPISGHDNLYWYRRVMGKEIKFLLHFVKESKQDESGMPNNRFLAERTGGTYSTLKVQPAELEDSGVYFCASSRGPFYEQYFGPGTRLTVT.